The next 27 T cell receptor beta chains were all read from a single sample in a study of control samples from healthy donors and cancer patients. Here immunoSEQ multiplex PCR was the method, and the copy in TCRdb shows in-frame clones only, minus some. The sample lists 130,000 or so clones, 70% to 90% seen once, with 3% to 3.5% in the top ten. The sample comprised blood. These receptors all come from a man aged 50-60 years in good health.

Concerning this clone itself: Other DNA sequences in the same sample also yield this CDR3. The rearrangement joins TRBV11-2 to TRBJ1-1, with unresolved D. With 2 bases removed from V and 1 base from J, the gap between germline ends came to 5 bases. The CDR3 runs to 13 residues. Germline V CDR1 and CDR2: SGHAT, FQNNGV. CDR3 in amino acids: CASSLKRNTEAFF. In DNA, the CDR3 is TGTGCCAGCAGCTTAAAGAGGAACACTGAAGCTTTCTTT.

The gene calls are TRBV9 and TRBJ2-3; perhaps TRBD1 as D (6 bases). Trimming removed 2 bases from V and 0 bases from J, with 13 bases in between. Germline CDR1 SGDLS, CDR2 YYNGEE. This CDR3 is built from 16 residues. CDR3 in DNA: TGTGCCAGCAGCGTCACAGGGCTCCAAAGCACAGATACGCAGTATTTT. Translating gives CASSVTGLQSTDTQYF.

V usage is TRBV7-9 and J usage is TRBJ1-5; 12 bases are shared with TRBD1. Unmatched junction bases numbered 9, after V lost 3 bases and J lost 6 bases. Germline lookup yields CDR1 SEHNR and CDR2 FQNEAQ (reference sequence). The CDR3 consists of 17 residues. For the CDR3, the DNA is TGTGCCAGCAGCTTCCTTTCTCCGGGACAGGGGGCTCAGCCCCAGCATTTT. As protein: CASSFLSPGQGAQPQHF.

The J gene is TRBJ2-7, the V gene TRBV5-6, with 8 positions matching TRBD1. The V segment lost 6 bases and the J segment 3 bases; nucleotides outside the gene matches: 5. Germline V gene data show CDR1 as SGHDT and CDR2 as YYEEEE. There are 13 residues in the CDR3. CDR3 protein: CASNTGGVYEQYF. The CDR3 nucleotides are TGTGCCAGCAATACAGGGGGAGTCTACGAGCAGTACTTC.

The chain's CDR3 is CASSSLTSANEQFF. The CDR3 DNA sequence: TGTGCCAGCAGCTCATTGACTAGCGCCAATGAGCAGTTCTTC. The chain uses TRBV9 and TRBJ2-1; 8 nucleotides agree with TRBD2. Germline loops: CDR1 SGDLS, CDR2 YYNGEE. The CDR3 runs 14 residues. V lost 4 bases, J lost 6 bases, and 6 bases stayed unmatched.

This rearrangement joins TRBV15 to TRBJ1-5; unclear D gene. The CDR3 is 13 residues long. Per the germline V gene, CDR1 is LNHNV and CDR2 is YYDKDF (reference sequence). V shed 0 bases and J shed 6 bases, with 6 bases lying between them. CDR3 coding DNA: TGTGCCACCAGCAGAGAGGCCTTTCAGCCCCAGCATTTT. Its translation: CATSREAFQPQHF.

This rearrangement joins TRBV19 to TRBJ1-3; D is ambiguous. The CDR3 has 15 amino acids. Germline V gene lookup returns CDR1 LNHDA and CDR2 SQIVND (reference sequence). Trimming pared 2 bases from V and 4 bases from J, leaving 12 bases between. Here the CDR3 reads CASSISPHPGNTIYF. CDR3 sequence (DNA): TGTGCCAGTAGTATATCCCCTCATCCGGGAAACACCATATATTTT.

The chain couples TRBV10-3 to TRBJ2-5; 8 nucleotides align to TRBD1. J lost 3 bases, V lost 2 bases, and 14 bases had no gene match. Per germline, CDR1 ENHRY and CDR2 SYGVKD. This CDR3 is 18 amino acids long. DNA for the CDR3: TGTGCCATCAGTGAGCCGGGGGAGACAGGGGATTTTGAAGAGACCCAGTACTTC. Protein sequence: CAISEPGETGDFEETQYF.

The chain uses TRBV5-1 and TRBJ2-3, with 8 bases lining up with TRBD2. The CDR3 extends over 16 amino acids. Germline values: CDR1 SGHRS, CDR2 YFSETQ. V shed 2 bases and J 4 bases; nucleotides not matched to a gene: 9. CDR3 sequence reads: CASSFSVSGVADTQYF. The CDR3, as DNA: TGCGCCAGCAGCTTCTCCGTTAGCGGGGTAGCAGATACGCAGTATTTT.

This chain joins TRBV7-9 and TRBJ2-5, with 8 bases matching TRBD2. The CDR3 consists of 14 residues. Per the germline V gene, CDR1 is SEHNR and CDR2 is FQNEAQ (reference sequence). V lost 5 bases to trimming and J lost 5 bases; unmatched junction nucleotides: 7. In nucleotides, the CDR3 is TGTGCCAGCAGCCCCGGGGGGGGCTTGGAGACCCAGTACTTC. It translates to CASSPGGGLETQYF.

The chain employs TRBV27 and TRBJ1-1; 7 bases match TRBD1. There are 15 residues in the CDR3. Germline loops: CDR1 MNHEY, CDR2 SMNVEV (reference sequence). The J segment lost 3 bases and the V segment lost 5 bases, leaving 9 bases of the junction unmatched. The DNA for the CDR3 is TGTGCCAGCAGTAAAAGACAGGGAAAGTACACTGAAGCTTTCTTT. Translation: CASSKRQGKYTEAFF.

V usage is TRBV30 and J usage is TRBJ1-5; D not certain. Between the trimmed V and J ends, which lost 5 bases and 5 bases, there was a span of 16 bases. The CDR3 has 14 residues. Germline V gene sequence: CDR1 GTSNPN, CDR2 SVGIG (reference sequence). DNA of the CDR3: TGTGCCTGGGGGAGGTCCCTCCGGGATCAGCCCCAGCATTTT. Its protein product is CAWGRSLRDQPQHF.

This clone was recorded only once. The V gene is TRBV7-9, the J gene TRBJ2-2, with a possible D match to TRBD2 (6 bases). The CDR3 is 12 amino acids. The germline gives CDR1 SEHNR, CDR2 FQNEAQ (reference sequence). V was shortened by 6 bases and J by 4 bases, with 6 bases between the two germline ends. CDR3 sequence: CASREGTGELFF. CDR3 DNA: TGTGCCAGCAGGGAGGGCACCGGGGAGCTGTTTTTT. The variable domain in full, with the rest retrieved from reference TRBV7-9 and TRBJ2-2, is DTGVSQNPRHKITKRGQNVTFRCDPISEHNRLYWYRQTLGQGPEFLTYFQNEAQLEKSRLLSDRFSAERPKGSFSTLEIQRTEQGDSAMYLCASREGTGELFFGEGSRLTVL.

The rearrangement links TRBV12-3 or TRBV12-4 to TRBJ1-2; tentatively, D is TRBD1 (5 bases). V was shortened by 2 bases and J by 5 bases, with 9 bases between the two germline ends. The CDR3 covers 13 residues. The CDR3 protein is CASSLPDRYGYTF. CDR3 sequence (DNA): TGTGCCAGCAGTTTACCTGACAGATATGGCTACACCTTC.

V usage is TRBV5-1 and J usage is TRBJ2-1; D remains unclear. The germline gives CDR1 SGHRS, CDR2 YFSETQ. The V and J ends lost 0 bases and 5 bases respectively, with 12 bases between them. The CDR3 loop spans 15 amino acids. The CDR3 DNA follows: TGCGCCAGCAGCTTGGGTGTCCGAAGAGACAATGAGCAGTTCTTC. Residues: CASSLGVRRDNEQFF.

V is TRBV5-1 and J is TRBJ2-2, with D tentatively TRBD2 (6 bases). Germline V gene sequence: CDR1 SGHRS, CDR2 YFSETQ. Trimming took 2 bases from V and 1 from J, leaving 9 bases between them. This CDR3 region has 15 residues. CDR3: CASSFRGKNTGELFF. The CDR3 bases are TGCGCCAGCAGCTTTCGGGGGAAGAACACCGGGGAGCTGTTTTTT.

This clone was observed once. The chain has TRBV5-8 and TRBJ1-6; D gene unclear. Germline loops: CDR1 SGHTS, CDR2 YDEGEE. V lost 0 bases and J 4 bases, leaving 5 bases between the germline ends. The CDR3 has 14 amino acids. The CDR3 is CASSLVMYNSPLHF. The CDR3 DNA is TGTGCCAGCAGCTTGGTTATGTATAATTCACCCCTCCACTTT. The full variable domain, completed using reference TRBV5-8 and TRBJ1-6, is EAGVTQSPTHLIKTRGQQATLRCSPISGHTSVYWYQQALGLGLQFLLWYDEGEERNRGNFPPRFSGRQFPNYSSELNVNALELEDSALYLCASSLVMYNSPLHFGNGTRLTVT.

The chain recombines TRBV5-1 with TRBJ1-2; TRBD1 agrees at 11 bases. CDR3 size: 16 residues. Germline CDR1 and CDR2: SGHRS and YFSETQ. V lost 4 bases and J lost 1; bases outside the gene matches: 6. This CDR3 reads CASSRTGGPRNYGYTF. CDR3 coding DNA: TGCGCCAGCAGCCGGACAGGGGGCCCGCGTAACTATGGCTACACCTTC.

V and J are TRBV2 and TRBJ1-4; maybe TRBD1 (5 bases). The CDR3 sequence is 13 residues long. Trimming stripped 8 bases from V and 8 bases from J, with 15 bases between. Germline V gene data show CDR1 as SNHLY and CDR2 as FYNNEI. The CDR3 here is CASHRQGGEKLFF. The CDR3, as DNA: TGTGCCAGCCACAGGCAGGGTGGGGAAAAACTGTTTTTT.

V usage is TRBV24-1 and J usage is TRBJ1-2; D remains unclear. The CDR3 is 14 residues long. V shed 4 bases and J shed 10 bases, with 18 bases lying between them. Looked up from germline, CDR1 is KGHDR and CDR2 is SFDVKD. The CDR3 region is CATSDRRPNSDYTF. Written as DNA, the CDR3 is TGTGCCACCAGTGACCGAAGGCCTAACAGCGACTACACCTTC.

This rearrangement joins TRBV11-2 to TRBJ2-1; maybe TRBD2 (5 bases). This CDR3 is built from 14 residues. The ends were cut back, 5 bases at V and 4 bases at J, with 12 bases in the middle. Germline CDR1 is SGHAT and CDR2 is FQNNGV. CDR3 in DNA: TGTGCCAGCAGCCCGGAAGCGGCTTACAATGAGCAGTTCTTC. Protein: CASSPEAAYNEQFF. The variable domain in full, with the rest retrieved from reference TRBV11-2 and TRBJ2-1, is EAGVAQSPRYKIIEKRQSVAFWCNPISGHATLYWYQQILGQGPKLLIQFQNNGVVDDSQLPKDRFSAERLKGVDSTLKIQPAKLEDSAVYLCASSPEAAYNEQFFGPGTRLTVL.

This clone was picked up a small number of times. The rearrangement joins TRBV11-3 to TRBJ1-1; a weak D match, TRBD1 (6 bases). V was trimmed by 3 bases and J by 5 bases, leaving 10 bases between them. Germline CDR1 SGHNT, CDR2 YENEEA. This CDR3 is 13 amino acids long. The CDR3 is CASSFRGKTEAFF. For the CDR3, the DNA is TGTGCCAGCAGCTTCAGGGGCAAGACTGAAGCTTTCTTT.

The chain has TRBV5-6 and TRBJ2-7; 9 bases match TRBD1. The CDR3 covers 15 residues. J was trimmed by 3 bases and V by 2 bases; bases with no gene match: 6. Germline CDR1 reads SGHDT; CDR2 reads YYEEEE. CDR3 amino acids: CASSFVPGQGYEQYF. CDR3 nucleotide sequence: TGTGCCAGCAGCTTTGTACCGGGACAGGGCTACGAGCAGTACTTC.

CDR3 nucleotide sequence: TGTGCCAGCAGCTTACCAGCGGGGGATACGCAGTATTTT. Amino acid sequence: CASSLPAGDTQYF. The chain uses TRBV11-2 and TRBJ2-3; 7 positions agree with TRBD2. This CDR3 region has 13 residues. Germline CDR1 SGHAT, CDR2 FQNNGV. The junction had 2 bases not matched to a gene; V was cut back by 2 bases and J by 6 bases. Looking up the rest from reference TRBV11-2 and TRBJ2-3 gives the full variable domain: EAGVAQSPRYKIIEKRQSVAFWCNPISGHATLYWYQQILGQGPKLLIQFQNNGVVDDSQLPKDRFSAERLKGVDSTLKIQPAKLEDSAVYLCASSLPAGDTQYFGPGTRLTVL.

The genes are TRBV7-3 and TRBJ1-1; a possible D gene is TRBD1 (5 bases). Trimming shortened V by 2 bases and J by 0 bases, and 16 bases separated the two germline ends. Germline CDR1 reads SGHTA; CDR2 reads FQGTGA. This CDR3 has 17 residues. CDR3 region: CASSLLAGSIMNTEAFF. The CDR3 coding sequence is TGTGCCAGCAGCTTACTGGCAGGGAGCATTATGAACACTGAAGCTTTCTTT.

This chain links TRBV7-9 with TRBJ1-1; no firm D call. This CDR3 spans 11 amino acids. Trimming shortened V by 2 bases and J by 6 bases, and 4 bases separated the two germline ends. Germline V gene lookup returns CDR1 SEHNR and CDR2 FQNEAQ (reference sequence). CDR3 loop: CASSLIAEAFF. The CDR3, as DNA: TGTGCCAGCAGCTTAATTGCTGAAGCTTTCTTT.

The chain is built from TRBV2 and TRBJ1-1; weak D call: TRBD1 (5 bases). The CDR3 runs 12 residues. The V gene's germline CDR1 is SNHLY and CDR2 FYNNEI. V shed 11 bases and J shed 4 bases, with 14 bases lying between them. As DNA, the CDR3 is TGTGCCGGGTTACCGGGACGCACTGAAGCTTTCTTT. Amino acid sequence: CAGLPGRTEAFF. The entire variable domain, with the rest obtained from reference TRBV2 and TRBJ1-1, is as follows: EPEVTQTPSHQVTQMGQEVILRCVPISNHLYFYWYRQILGQKVEFLVSFYNNEISEKSEIFDDQFSVERPDGSNFTLKIRSTKLEDSAMYFCAGLPGRTEAFFGQGTRLTVV.